The 4 T cell receptor beta chains reported below all come from one sample, sequenced in a study of CD8+CD57+ T cells in acquired aplastic anemia. It was genomic DNA that served as the template for profiling TCR beta VDJ and CDR3. TCRdb ran MiXCR on the reads and lists one entry per CDR3 protein. The table has some 190,000 distinct CDR3 sequences, less than 70% seen once. Sequenced material: sorted CD4+, CD8+, or CD8+CD57+ T cells (not recorded which) from PBMCs. These receptors originate from a human donor in good health, serving as a control.

In its sample, this clonotype was seen a few times. Being one base from a much bigger clone, this may be a read error. The final CDR3 position lacks the conserved phenylalanine or tryptophan, pointing to a likely read error. V is TRBV7-2 and J is TRBJ1-1; no definite D call. The V end lost 2 bases, the J end lost 2 bases, and 0 bases lay between the germline ends. Germline-derived CDR1 and CDR2 are SGHTA and FQGNSA. The CDR3 is 11 residues long. CDR3 region: CASSLNTEAFL. The CDR3 DNA is TGTGCCAGCAGCTTAAACACTGAAGCTTTCCTT.

With respect to this clonotype: Possible read error: a much larger clone is one base away. Because it lacks the conserved phenylalanine or tryptophan at the end, this CDR3 is likely a read error. The chain recombines TRBV10-3 with TRBJ2-7, with TRBD1 matching 10 bases. The J segment lost 0 bases and the V segment lost 6 bases, leaving 5 bases of the junction unmatched. Germline V gives CDR1 ENHRY, CDR2 SYGVKD. The CDR3 covers 15 residues. CDR3 nucleotides: TGTGCCATCAGGAGTGGGACAGGGGTCTCCTACGAGCAGTACCTC. Protein product: CAIRSGTGVSYEQYL.

The J gene is TRBJ1-5, the V gene TRBV19; a weak D match, TRBD1 (5 bases). Germline-derived CDR1 and CDR2 are LNHDA and SQIVND (reference sequence). CDR3 length: 15 amino acids. Trimming removed 4 bases from V and 0 bases from J, with 10 bases in between. The CDR3 loop reads CASSTTAYSNQPQHF. In nucleotides, the CDR3 is TGTGCCAGTAGTACGACAGCTTATAGCAATCAGCCCCAGCATTTT.

The sample holds one count of this clonotype. It is unclear where the CDR3 begins or ends on the DNA, so no DNA is shown, and the CDR3 is as TCRdb lists it. The chain couples TRBV7-9 to TRBJ2-1; the table calls TRBD2, which could not be checked here. Germline assignment: CDR1 SEHNR and CDR2 FQNEAQ (reference sequence). The length of the CDR3 is 19 amino acids, counting both ends. The CDR3: CASSFYICSARAQDNEQFF.